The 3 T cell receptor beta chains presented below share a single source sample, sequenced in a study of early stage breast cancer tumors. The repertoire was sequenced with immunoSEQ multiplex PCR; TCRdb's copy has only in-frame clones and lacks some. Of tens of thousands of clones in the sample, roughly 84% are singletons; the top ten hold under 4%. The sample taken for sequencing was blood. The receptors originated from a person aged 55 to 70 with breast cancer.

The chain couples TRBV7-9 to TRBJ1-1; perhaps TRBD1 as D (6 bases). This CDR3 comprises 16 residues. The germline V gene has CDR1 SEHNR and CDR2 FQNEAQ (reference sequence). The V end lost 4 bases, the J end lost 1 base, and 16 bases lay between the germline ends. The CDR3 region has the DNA TGTGCCAGCAGCTCTCGGCACAGGGCCTCGAACACTGAAGCTTTCTTT. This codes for CASSSRHRASNTEAFF.

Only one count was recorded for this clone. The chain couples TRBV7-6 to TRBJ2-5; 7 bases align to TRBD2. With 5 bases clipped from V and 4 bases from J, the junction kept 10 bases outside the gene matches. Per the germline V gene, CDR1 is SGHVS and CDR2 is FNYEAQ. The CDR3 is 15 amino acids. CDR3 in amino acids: CASSVGLGGGETQYF. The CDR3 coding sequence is TGTGCCAGCAGCGTAGGCTTGGGGGGGGGAGAGACCCAGTACTTC.

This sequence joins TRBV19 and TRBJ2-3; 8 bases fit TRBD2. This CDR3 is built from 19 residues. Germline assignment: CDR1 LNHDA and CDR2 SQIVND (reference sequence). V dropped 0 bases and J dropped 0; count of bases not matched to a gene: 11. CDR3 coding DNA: TGTGCCAGTAGTATAGAGGCGAGCGGGGGTTTCTCTAGCACAGATACGCAGTATTTT. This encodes CASSIEASGGFSSTDTQYF.